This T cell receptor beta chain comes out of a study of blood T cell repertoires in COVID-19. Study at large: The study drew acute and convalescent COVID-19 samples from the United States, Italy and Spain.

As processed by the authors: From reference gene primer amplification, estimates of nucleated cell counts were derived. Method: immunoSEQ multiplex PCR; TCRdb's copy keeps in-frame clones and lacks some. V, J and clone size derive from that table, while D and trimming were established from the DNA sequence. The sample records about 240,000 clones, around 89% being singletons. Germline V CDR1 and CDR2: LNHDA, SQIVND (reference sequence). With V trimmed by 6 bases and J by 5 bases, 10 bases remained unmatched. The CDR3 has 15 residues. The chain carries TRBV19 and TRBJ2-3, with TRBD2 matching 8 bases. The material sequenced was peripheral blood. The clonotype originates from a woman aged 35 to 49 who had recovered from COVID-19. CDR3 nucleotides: TGTGCCAGTAGGGGAACAGCGGGAGTGGGAGATACGCAGTATTTT. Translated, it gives CASRGTAGVGDTQYF. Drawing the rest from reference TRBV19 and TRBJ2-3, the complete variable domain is DGGITQSPKYLFRKEGQNVTLSCEQNLNHDAMYWYRQDPGQGLRLIYYSQIVNDFQKGDIAEGYSVSREKKESFPLTVTSAQKNPTAFYLCASRGTAGVGDTQYFGPGTRLTVL.